The 21 T cell receptor beta chains presented below share a single source sample, sequenced in a study of blood T cell repertoires in COVID-19. Sequencing was performed with immunoSEQ multiplex PCR; in TCRdb, only in-frame clones are kept and a portion is missing. The repertoire holds 300,000 or so clones, with 70% to 90% as singletons. What was sequenced was PBMCs or T cells enriched from blood (not recorded which). Every receptor here comes from a woman aged 40 to 49 with acute COVID-19.

The CDR3 here is CASSVNLAGGSSSYEQYF. CDR3 nucleotides: TGTGCCAGCAGTGTTAACCTAGCGGGAGGATCCAGCTCCTACGAGCAGTACTTC. The chain is built from TRBV2 and TRBJ2-7; 11 bases align to TRBD2. J was trimmed by 0 bases and V by 4 bases; bases with no gene match: 11. This CDR3 contains 18 residues. Germline-derived CDR1 and CDR2 are SNHLY and FYNNEI.

J is TRBJ2-3 and V is TRBV6-5; no clear D gene. In germline, CDR1 is MNHEY, CDR2 SVGAGI. The V gene lost 1 base and the J gene lost 5 bases, with 10 bases spanning the gap. CDR3 length equals 14 residues. The chain's CDR3 is CASSYFNSRDTQYF. CDR3 DNA: TGTGCCAGCAGTTACTTTAACAGTAGAGATACGCAGTATTTT.

This clone has only a few counts. The CDR3 protein is CASSQDTGNYGYTF. The CDR3, as DNA: TGCGCCAGCAGCCAAGATACAGGGAACTATGGCTACACCTTC. The rearrangement uses TRBV4-3 and TRBJ1-2; D might be TRBD1 (6 bases). V was pared by 0 bases and J by 2 bases, with 7 bases between. CDR1 is LGHNA, CDR2 YSLEER, per germline. There are 14 residues in the CDR3.

The V call is TRBV11-1, the J call TRBJ2-5; 7 nucleotides align to TRBD1. Per germline, CDR1 SGHAT and CDR2 FQDESV (reference sequence). V lost 3 bases to trimming and J lost 0 bases; unmatched junction nucleotides: 7. The CDR3 totals 16 residues. The CDR3 region has the DNA TGTGCCAGCAGCTTGATGGGACAGACCTACCAAGAGACCCAGTACTTC. Its translation: CASSLMGQTYQETQYF.

The chain uses TRBV24-1 and TRBJ2-3, with 7 positions matching TRBD2. The V segment lost 9 bases and the J segment 4 bases; nucleotides outside the gene matches: 6. The CDR3 contains 13 residues. The V gene's germline CDR1 is KGHDR and CDR2 SFDVKD. The CDR3 DNA follows: TGTGCCACCGGCGGGAGAGATGCAGATACGCAGTATTTT. It translates to CATGGRDADTQYF.

J is TRBJ2-5 and V is TRBV27; perhaps TRBD1 as D (6 bases). Germline lookup yields CDR1 MNHEY and CDR2 SMNVEV (reference sequence). The V end lost 6 bases, the J end lost 5 bases, and 19 bases lay between the germline ends. The CDR3 runs to 15 residues. This CDR3 is CASRPMGAPQETQYF. Written as DNA, the CDR3 is TGTGCCAGCAGGCCTATGGGGGCACCCCAGGAGACCCAGTACTTC.

The chain uses TRBV19 and TRBJ1-5; D unclear. Germline loops: CDR1 LNHDA, CDR2 SQIVND (reference sequence). The germline V and J ends were trimmed by 2 bases and 1 base, with 12 bases remaining between them. CDR3 size: 16 residues. DNA for the CDR3: TGTGCCAGTAGTATAAGGCCAGGCGCAAGCAATCAGCCCCAGCATTTT. Translation: CASSIRPGASNQPQHF.

The CDR3 is CASSLTSGSVVDEQFF. DNA of the CDR3: TGTGCCAGCAGCTTGACTAGCGGGAGTGTGGTAGATGAGCAGTTCTTC. The chain employs TRBV7-6 and TRBJ2-1, with 12 nucleotides matching TRBD2. This CDR3 has 16 amino acids. V lost 3 bases, J lost 8 bases, and 8 bases stayed unmatched. Germline V gene data show CDR1 as SGHVS and CDR2 as FNYEAQ. Complete variable domain (other parts from reference TRBV7-6 and TRBJ2-1): GAGVSQSPRYKVTKRGQDVALRCDPISGHVSLYWYRQALGQGPEFLTYFNYEAQQDKSGLPNDRFSAERPEGSISTLTIQRTEQRDSAMYRCASSLTSGSVVDEQFFGPGTRLTVL.

This chain joins TRBV18 and TRBJ2-3; 13 bases are shared with TRBD2. Germline V gene sequence: CDR1 KGHSH, CDR2 LQKENI. The CDR3 has 18 residues. V was clipped by 3 bases and J by 0 bases; unmatched bases: 6. The CDR3 region has the DNA TGTGCCAGCTCACCTAGACTAGCGGGAGGCCGCAGCACAGATACGCAGTATTTT. Translated: CASSPRLAGGRSTDTQYF.

The rearrangement links TRBV29-1 to TRBJ2-7, with 7 nucleotides matching TRBD1. The V gene end was trimmed by 1 base and the J gene end by 5 bases; junction bases not matched to a gene: 5. This CDR3 spans 13 amino acids. Germline V lookup: CDR1 SQVTM, CDR2 ANQGSEA. CDR3 protein: CSVEGTGLNEQYF. The CDR3 nucleotides read TGCAGCGTTGAAGGGACAGGTTTAAACGAGCAGTACTTC.

V gene TRBV5-3 combines with J gene TRBJ1-5; 7 bases map to TRBD1. TRBV5-3 is treated as an ORF (open reading frame) with a function not yet certain. After removal of 1 base from V and 0 bases from J, the junction contained 22 bases not matched to a gene. This CDR3 has 22 residues. This CDR3 reads CARSLRGPLRPYPYYSNQPQHF. The CDR3 DNA is TGTGCCAGAAGCTTGAGGGGGCCCCTTCGACCTTACCCATATTATAGCAATCAGCCCCAGCATTTT.

This rearrangement joins TRBV6-5 to TRBJ1-2; D may be TRBD1 (5 bases). The ends were cut back, 7 bases at V and 0 bases at J, with 12 bases in the middle. Germline loops: CDR1 MNHEY, CDR2 SVGAGI. The CDR3 consists of 14 residues. The CDR3 loop is CASTQGLTNYGYTF. Here the CDR3 DNA reads TGTGCCAGCACTCAGGGCCTGACTAACTATGGCTACACCTTC.

The chain uses TRBV7-2 and TRBJ2-7; D unclear. V lost 1 base, J lost 0 bases, and 10 bases lay in between. This CDR3 is 15 amino acids long. CDR1 and CDR2 from the germline V gene are SGHTA and FQGNSA. Here the CDR3 reads CASSLDARISYEQYF. CDR3 nucleotides: TGTGCCAGCAGCTTAGATGCCAGGATCTCCTACGAGCAGTACTTC.

This clone was seen a few times. The V call is TRBV5-1, the J call TRBJ1-1, with 7 bases aligning to TRBD1. Germline-derived CDR1 and CDR2 are SGHRS and YFSETQ. The CDR3 is made up of 12 amino acids. V shed 2 bases and J 8 bases; nucleotides not matched to a gene: 3. The CDR3 loop is CASSFLQGEAFF. The CDR3 nucleotides are TGCGCCAGCAGCTTCCTACAGGGGGAAGCTTTCTTT. The whole variable domain, remainder taken from reference TRBV5-1 and TRBJ1-1, is KAGVTQTPRYLIKTRGQQVTLSCSPISGHRSVSWYQQTPGQGLQFLFEYFSETQRNKGNFPGRFSGRQFSNSRSEMNVSTLELGDSALYLCASSFLQGEAFFGQGTRLTVV.

The chain employs TRBV5-1 and TRBJ1-4; perhaps TRBD1 as D (6 bases). Looked up from germline, CDR1 is SGHRS and CDR2 is YFSETQ. The CDR3 consists of 15 residues. V was clipped by 4 bases and J by 8 bases, with 18 bases between them. The CDR3 DNA reads as TGCGCCAGCAGCCCGAGCCCACAGGGTAGGGAAAAACTGTTTTTT. Its protein product is CASSPSPQGREKLFF.

The chain links TRBV12-3 or TRBV12-4 to TRBJ1-1, with D perhaps matching TRBD1 (6 bases). Trimming left V 7 bases short and J 6 bases short, with 15 bases between. The length of the CDR3 is 13 residues. Here the CDR3 DNA reads TGTGCCAGCACCGCAGACAGGAGATCTGAAGCTTTCTTT. It translates to CASTADRRSEAFF.

V usage is TRBV7-2 and J usage is TRBJ2-3, with TRBD2 identical over 13 bases. CDR3 size: 16 residues. Germline CDR1 and CDR2: SGHTA and FQGNSA. V lost 5 bases to trimming and J lost 4 bases; unmatched junction nucleotides: 6. This chain's CDR3 is CASSVTSGGASDTQYF. CDR3 bases: TGTGCCAGCAGCGTCACTAGCGGGGGGGCCTCAGATACGCAGTATTTT. The complete variable domain, with remaining parts taken from reference TRBV7-2 and TRBJ2-3, reads GAGVSQSPSNKVTEKGKDVELRCDPISGHTALYWYRQSLGQGLEFLIYFQGNSAPDKSGLPSDRFSAERTGGSVSTLTIQRTQQEDSAVYLCASSVTSGGASDTQYFGPGTRLTVL.

The chain is built from TRBV27 and TRBJ1-5, with 9 bases fitting TRBD1. Germline assignment: CDR1 MNHEY and CDR2 SMNVEV (reference sequence). V lost 8 bases to trimming and J lost 6 bases; unmatched junction nucleotides: 8. The CDR3 totals 14 residues. CDR3 nucleotides: TGTGCCAGCTCCTATCGACAGGGGGTTCAGCCCCAGCATTTT. Translating it yields CASSYRQGVQPQHF.

V is TRBV6-5 and J is TRBJ2-1; 9 bases map to TRBD2. Per germline, CDR1 MNHEY and CDR2 SVGAGI. The CDR3 loop spans 15 amino acids. V was pared by 1 base and J by 8 bases, with 6 bases of the junction left unmatched. CDR3 sequence reads: CASSYYVAGDYEQFF. In DNA, the CDR3 is TGTGCCAGCAGTTACTACGTAGCGGGGGACTATGAGCAGTTCTTC.

The CDR3, as DNA: TGTGCCAGCAGCTTAGAGGTGGTCTTCCTCGGGGGCTACACCTTC. Translating gives CASSLEVVFLGGYTF. The chain links TRBV7-9 to TRBJ1-2, with unresolved D. The CDR3 is 15 residues long. Trimming took 1 base from V and 8 from J, leaving 17 bases between them. Germline CDR1 is SEHNR and CDR2 is FQNEAQ (reference sequence).

In its sample, this clone was seen a few times. The CDR3 region is CASSFTQGGYEQYF. The CDR3 DNA sequence: TGTGCCAGCAGCTTCACCCAGGGAGGTTACGAGCAGTACTTC. The chain combines TRBV7-2 with TRBJ2-7, with D possibly being TRBD2 (6 bases). CDR3 length equals 14 residues. Trimming took off 3 bases at V and 4 bases at J, with 13 bases between the two ends. Germline V lookup: CDR1 SGHTA, CDR2 FQGNSA.